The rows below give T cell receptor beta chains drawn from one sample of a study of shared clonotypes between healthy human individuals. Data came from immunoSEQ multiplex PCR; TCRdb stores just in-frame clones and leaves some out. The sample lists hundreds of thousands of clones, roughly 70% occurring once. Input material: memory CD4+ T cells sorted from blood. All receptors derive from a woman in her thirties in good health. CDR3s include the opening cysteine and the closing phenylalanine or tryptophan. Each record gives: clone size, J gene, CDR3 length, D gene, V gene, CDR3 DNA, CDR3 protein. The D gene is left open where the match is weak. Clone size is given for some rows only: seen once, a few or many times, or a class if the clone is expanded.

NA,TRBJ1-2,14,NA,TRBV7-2,TGTGCCAGCAGCGCCACGACAGAGAACTATGGCTACACCTTC,CASSATTENYGYTF
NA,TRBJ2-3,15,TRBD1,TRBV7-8,TGTGCCAGCAGCCCTCGCCAGGGGGCCACAGATACGCAGTATTTT,CASSPRQGATDTQYF
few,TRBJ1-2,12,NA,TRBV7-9,TGTGCCAGCTCACAGTTCGCCTATGGCTACACCTTC,CASSQFAYGYTF
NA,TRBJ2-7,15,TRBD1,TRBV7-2,TGTGCCAGCAGCTTAAGGACAGGGACAAGGGTCGAGCAGTACTTC,CASSLRTGTRVEQYF
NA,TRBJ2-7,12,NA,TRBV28,TGTGCCAGCAGTGCTGATAGATTCGGGCAGTACTTC,CASSADRFGQYF
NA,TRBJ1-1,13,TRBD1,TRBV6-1,TGTGCCAGCAGTGGGACAGGGGTCACTGAAGCTTTCTTT,CASSGTGVTEAFF
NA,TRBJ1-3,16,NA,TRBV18,TGTGCCAGCTCACCGAGACTGGAGGGCCCTGGAAACACCATATATTTT,CASSPRLEGPGNTIYF
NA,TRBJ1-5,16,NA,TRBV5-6,TGTGCCAGCAGCTTGGGGGCAGCGGCAAGCAATCAGCCCCAGCATTTT,CASSLGAAASNQPQHF
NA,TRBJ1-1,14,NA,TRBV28,TGTGCCAGCACCGAGGGCCCAATACAGACTGAAGCTTTCTTT,CASTEGPIQTEAFF
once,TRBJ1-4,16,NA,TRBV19,TGTGCCAGTAGTTTCCGCCGGGGGGGGCATACCGAAAAACTGTTTTTT,CASSFRRGGHTEKLFF
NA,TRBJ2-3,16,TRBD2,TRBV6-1,TGTGCCAGCAGTGAGACGACTAGCGGGAGACTTGGTACGCAGTATTTT,CASSETTSGRLGTQYF
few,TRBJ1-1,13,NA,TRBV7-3,TGTGCCAGCAGCTCACAGGCGAACACTGAAGCTTTCTTT,CASSSQANTEAFF
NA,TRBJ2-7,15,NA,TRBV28,TGTGCCAGCAGTTCAACGGGAGCCAGCTCCTACGAGCAGTACTTC,CASSSTGASSYEQYF
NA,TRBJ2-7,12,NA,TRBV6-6,TGTGCCAGCAGTTCCATAGGATACGAGCAGTACTTC,CASSSIGYEQYF
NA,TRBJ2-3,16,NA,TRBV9,TGTGCCAGCAGCGTAGATAGCGGCGGAAGCACAGATACGCAGTATTTT,CASSVDSGGSTDTQYF
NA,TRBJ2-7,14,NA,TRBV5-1,TGCGCCAGCAGCGACAGCAGGGAGACCTACGAGCAGTACTTC,CASSDSRETYEQYF
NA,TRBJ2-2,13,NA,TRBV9,TGTGCCAGCAGCGTGAGCGTTTTCGGGGAGCTGTTTTTT,CASSVSVFGELFF
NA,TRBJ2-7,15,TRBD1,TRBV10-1,TGCGCCAGCAGTGAGCCGGGACAGGGGGCCGGCGAGCAGTACTTC,CASSEPGQGAGEQYF
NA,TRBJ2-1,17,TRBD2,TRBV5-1,TGCGCCAGCAGCTTGTTACTAGCGGGAAATACCTACAATGAGCAGTTCTTC,CASSLLLAGNTYNEQFF
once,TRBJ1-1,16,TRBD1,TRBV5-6,TGTGCCAGCAGCCCTGCAGGGGGCGCGGTGGCTACTGAAGCTTTCTTT,CASSPAGGAVATEAFF
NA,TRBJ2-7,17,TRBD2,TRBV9,TGTGCCAGCAGCGCCGACCCACCAGGACTAGCGGGAGGCCAACAGTACTTC,CASSADPPGLAGGQQYF
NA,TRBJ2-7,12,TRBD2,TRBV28,TGTGCCAGTTCTAGCGGGAGATACGAGCAGTACTTC,CASSSGRYEQYF
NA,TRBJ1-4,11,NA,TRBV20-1,TGCAGTGCCCCTTTCCCCGAAAAACTGTTTTTT,CSAPFPEKLFF
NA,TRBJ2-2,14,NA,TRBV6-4,TGTGCCAGCACGCCGGTTGGTGGGACCGGGGAGCTGTTTTTT,CASTPVGGTGELFF
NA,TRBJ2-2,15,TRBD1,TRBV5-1,TGCGCCAGCAGCCCGGGACAGGGCTTCACCGGGGAGCTGTTTTTT,CASSPGQGFTGELFF
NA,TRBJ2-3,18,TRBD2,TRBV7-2,TGTGCCAGCAGCTTTGGGGGCGCAGCGGGAGGATTAACAGATACGCAGTATTTT,CASSFGGAAGGLTDTQYF
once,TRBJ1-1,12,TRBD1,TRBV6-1,TGTGCCAGCAAACCCCGACAGGGTGAAGCTTTCTTT,CASKPRQGEAFF
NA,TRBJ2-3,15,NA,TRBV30,TGTGCCTGGAGTTTCCCTAACGTAGCTCCAGATACGCAGTATTTT,CAWSFPNVAPDTQYF
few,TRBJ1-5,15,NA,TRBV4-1,TGCGCCAGCAGCCAGACCAGGTTAGCCAATCAGCCCCAGCATTTT,CASSQTRLANQPQHF
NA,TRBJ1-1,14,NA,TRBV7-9,TGTGCCAGCAGCTTTAATAAGGGAACCACTGAAGCTTTCTTT,CASSFNKGTTEAFF
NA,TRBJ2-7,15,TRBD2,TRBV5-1,TGCGCCAGCAGCTATGGGACTAGCGGAACCTACGAGCAGTACTTC,CASSYGTSGTYEQYF
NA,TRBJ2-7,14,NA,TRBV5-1,TGCGCCAGCAGCTTGGTATCGGGATCTTACGAGCAGTACTTC,CASSLVSGSYEQYF